This TCR beta chain was recorded in a study of long-term antiretroviral therapy in people with HIV. They ran version v3.0 of the immunoSEQ assay at survey level. Sequencing of each sample targeted about 40,000-50,000 T-cell genomes. Method: immunoSEQ multiplex PCR; TCRdb's copy keeps in-frame clones and lacks some. This sample has about 38,000 clones, with 80% found just once. This clone has only a few counts. Its target is not known. Study-wide findings and caveats: The study collected blood between the mid-2000s and the late 2010s, possibly under older ART regimens.

Germline trimming cut 7 bases from V and 0 bases from J; bases unmatched to any gene: 8. The CDR3 runs 15 residues. From germline, CDR1 is LNHDA and CDR2 SQIVND (reference sequence). J is TRBJ2-7 and V is TRBV19; 8 bases are shared with TRBD1. This sequence originates from a man aged 18 to 29 with HIV. The starting material was unsorted PBMCs, obtained 1.5 years after starting antiretroviral therapy. The CDR3 DNA reads TGTGCCAGTACCAAGGGGACAGGACTCTCCTACGAGCAGTACTTC. It yields the protein CASTKGTGLSYEQYF. The full variable domain, rest sourced from reference TRBV19 and TRBJ2-7, is DGGITQSPKYLFRKEGQNVTLSCEQNLNHDAMYWYRQDPGQGLRLIYYSQIVNDFQKGDIAEGYSVSREKKESFPLTVTSAQKNPTAFYLCASTKGTGLSYEQYFGPGTRLTVT.